This record covers a single T cell receptor (beta chain). Sequencing of TCR beta was carried out in blood CD8+ and CD4+ T cells. Random hexamers were used to reverse transcribe an amount of roughly 0.5 to 1 ug RNA. immunoSEQ multiplex PCR amplified TCR beta CDR3 across 54 Vbeta, 13 Jbeta. TCRdb analysed the immunoSEQ multiplex PCR reads with MiXCR anew, one entry per CDR3 protein. This sample yields approximately 160,000 distinct CDR3 sequences, of which 80% to 95% are seen a single time; around 0.13% belongs to the top ten. The data derive from a study of CD8 T cells in Susac syndrome. Germline V CDR1 and CDR2: KGHSH, LQKENI. The CDR3 is 14 amino acids. Trimming pared 1 base from V and 4 bases from J, leaving 11 bases between.

Sequencing input: CD4+ T cells from PBMCs. The chain uses TRBV18 and TRBJ2-7; D is perhaps TRBD2 (6 bases). The receptor was derived from a human donor in good health. In nucleotides, the CDR3 is TGTGCCAGCTCACCACTTGGCGGAGGGTACGAGCAGTACTTC. As protein: CASSPLGGGYEQYF. The whole variable domain, filled in from reference TRBV18 and TRBJ2-7, reads NAGVMQNPRHLVRRRGQEARLRCSPMKGHSHVYWYRQLPEEGLKFMVYLQKENIIDESGMPKERFSAEFPKEGPSILRIQQVVRGDSAAYFCASSPLGGGYEQYFGPGTRLTVT.